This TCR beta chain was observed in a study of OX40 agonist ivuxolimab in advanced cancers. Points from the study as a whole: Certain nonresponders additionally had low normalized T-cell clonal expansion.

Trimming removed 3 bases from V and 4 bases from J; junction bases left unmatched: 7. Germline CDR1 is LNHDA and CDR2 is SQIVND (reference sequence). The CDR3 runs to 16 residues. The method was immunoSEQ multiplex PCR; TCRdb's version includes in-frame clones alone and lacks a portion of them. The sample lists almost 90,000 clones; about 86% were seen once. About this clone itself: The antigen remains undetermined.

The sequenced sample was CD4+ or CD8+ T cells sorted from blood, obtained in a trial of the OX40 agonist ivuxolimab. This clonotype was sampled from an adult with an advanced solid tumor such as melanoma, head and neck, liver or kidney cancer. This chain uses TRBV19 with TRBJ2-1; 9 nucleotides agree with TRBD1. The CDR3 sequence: CASSMSRDRVYNEQFF. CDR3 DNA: TGTGCCAGTAGTATGTCGAGGGACAGGGTGTACAATGAGCAGTTCTTC. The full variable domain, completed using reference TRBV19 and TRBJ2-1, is DGGITQSPKYLFRKEGQNVTLSCEQNLNHDAMYWYRQDPGQGLRLIYYSQIVNDFQKGDIAEGYSVSREKKESFPLTVTSAQKNPTAFYLCASSMSRDRVYNEQFFGPGTRLTVL.